The sequence of this TCR beta chain was determined in a study of T cells after yellow fever vaccination. Study observations and caveats: Weaker, the secondary response had a peak occurring faster, on day 5 versus 15.

V gave up 6 bases and J gave up 3 bases; unmatched junction bases: 4. This CDR3 region has 13 residues. The V gene's germline CDR1 is SQVTM and CDR2 ANQGSEA. This clonotype was picked up a small number of times. As yet, its antigen is unknown. Using its own MiXCR run on the 5' RACE reads, TCRdb lists one record per CDR3 protein. This table has hundreds of thousands of distinct CDR3 sequences, about 12% appearing once. The source was PBMCs, collected on the day of the yellow fever booster vaccination. The clonotype originates from a man aged 30 to 39 who received the YFV17D yellow fever vaccine. The V gene is TRBV29-1, the J gene TRBJ1-5; TRBD1 agrees at 8 bases. CDR3 sequence reads: CSVRTGNNQPQHF. The CDR3 DNA reads as TGCAGCGTAAGGACAGGGAACAATCAGCCCCAGCATTTT.